This TCR beta chain was recorded in a study of blood T cell repertoires in COVID-19. As for the study in general: PBMCs, B-cell-depleted T cells, or T cells provided the cDNA or gDNA that made up the material.

Per the study methods: Scientists estimated how many nucleated cells there were by amplifying reference gene primers. Using immunoSEQ multiplex PCR, the repertoire was profiled, and TCRdb retains in-frame clones only, with some absent. The V and J calls and clone size come from that table; D and trimming were worked out from the DNA. This sample has about 81,000 clones, with approximately 89% found just once. After removal of 6 bases from V and 7 bases from J, the junction contained 11 bases not matched to a gene. CDR1 and CDR2 (germline): MDHEN, SYDVKM. The CDR3 has 15 residues. The material sequenced was peripheral blood. This chain uses TRBV28 with TRBJ1-5; 8 bases map to TRBD1. The source of this sequence is a woman of 80 years or more with active COVID-19. The CDR3 region is CASSTGQGLWQPQHF. CDR3 DNA sequence: TGTGCCAGCAGCACCGGACAGGGTCTATGGCAGCCCCAGCATTTT.